Included here is one T cell receptor beta chain sequence, with context. Its antigen is currently unknown. This sample's treatment: around 19 received Ad26.COV2.S at low or high dose, single or two shots; roughly 5 received placebo; per-sample allocation not given. The study sampled participants on day 63 after the first vaccine or placebo injection. Repertoires were generated with immunoSEQ multiplex PCR, while TCRdb's copy carries only in-frame clones and drops some. The data show roughly 350,000 clones, less than 90% seen once. The sample originates from a study of Ad26.COV2.S vaccination and SARS-CoV-2 variants. Regarding the study as a whole: Relative to placebo recipients, vaccine recipients exhibited elevated spike-specific TCR breadth.

This CDR3 contains 13 residues. The V and J ends lost 6 bases and 9 bases respectively, with 15 bases between them. From germline, CDR1 is MDHEN and CDR2 SYDVKM. The sequencing here drew on peripheral blood, taken in a trial of Ad26.COV2.S vaccine versus placebo. The genes are TRBV28 and TRBJ1-5; D is perhaps TRBD1 (6 bases). This TCR came from a person aged 18 to 59 who received the Ad26.COV2.S COVID-19 vaccine or a placebo. CDR3 amino acids: CASSPGARRPQHF. For the CDR3, the DNA is TGTGCCAGCAGCCCAGGGGCCAGGCGGCCCCAGCATTTT.